Below, one TCR beta chain is given with its context. Execution of the assay was at deep level. Roughly 30,000 T cell genomes, or roughly 300 ng DNA, went into replicate PCRs of unsorted PBMC. In the original processing: Filtering differed for immunoSEQ, which gave only junction sequences without quality scores. The repertoire was sequenced with immunoSEQ multiplex PCR; TCRdb's copy has only in-frame clones and lacks some. That table furnishes V, J and clone size, whereas the DNA furnished D and trimming. The sample holds 450,000 to 500,000 clones, about 79% seen once. This entry is derived from a study of shared clonotypes between healthy human individuals. In the study overall: Donors were a couple of women and a few men aged 18 to 49.

Per the germline V gene, CDR1 is SNHLY and CDR2 is FYNNEI. The V gene end was trimmed by 8 bases and the J gene end by 2 bases; junction bases not matched to a gene: 5. The CDR3 totals 15 residues. The TCR originated in a woman in her thirties or forties in good health. Some clones in this sample may be carry-over from other donors' samples. The gene calls are TRBV2 and TRBJ2-2; 10 bases are shared with TRBD2. Material: PBMCs. CDR3 DNA sequence: TGTGCCAGCCGAGGACTAGCGGCCAACACCGGGGAGCTGTTTTTT. It encodes CASRGLAANTGELFF.